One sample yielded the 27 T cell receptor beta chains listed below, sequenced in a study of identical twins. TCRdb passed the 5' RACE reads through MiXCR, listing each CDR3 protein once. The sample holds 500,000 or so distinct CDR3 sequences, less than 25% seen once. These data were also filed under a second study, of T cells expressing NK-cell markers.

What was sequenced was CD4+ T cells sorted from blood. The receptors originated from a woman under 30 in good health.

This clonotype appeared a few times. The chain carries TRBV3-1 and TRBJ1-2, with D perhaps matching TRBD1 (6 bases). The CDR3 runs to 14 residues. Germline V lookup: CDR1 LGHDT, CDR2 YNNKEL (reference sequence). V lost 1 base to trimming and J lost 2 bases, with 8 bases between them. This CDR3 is CASSQGTANYGYTF. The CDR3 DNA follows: TGTGCCAGCAGCCAAGGGACAGCAAACTATGGCTACACCTTC.

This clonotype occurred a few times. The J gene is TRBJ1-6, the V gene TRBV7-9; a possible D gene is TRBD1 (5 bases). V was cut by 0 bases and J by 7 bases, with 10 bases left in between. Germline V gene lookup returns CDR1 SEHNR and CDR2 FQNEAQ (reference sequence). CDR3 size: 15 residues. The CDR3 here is CASSLAQGWNSPLHF. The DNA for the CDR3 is TGTGCCAGCAGCTTAGCGCAGGGATGGAATTCACCCCTCCACTTT.

In DNA, the CDR3 is TGTGCCAGCAGTTACCGTCGCGGGAGGGCTTATGAGCAGTTCTTC. Protein: CASSYRRGRAYEQFF. The chain is built from TRBV6-5 and TRBJ2-1, with TRBD2 matching over 9 bases. Germline CDR1 is MNHEY and CDR2 is SVGAGI. This CDR3 spans 15 amino acids. The V segment lost 2 bases and the J segment 8 bases; nucleotides outside the gene matches: 7.

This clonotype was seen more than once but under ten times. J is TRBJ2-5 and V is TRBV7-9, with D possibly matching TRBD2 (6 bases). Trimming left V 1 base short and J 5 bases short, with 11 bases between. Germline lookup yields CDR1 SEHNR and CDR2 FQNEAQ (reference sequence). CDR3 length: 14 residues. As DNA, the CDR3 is TGTGCCAGCAGCTTAGATCGGGGGTTGGAGACCCAGTACTTC. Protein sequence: CASSLDRGLETQYF.

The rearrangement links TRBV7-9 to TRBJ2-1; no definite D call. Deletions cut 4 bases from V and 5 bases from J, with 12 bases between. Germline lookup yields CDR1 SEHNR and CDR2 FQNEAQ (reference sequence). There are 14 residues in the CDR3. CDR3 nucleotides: TGTGCCAGCAGCTCACCCGGGCCCAACAATGAGCAGTTCTTC. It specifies CASSSPGPNNEQFF.

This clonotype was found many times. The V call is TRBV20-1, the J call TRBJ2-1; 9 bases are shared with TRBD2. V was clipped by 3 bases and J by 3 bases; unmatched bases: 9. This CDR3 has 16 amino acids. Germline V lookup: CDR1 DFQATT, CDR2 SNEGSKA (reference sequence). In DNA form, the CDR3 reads TGCAGTGCTAGTTCCAGCGGGAGGCACCACTACAATGAGCAGTTCTTC. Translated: CSASSSGRHHYNEQFF.

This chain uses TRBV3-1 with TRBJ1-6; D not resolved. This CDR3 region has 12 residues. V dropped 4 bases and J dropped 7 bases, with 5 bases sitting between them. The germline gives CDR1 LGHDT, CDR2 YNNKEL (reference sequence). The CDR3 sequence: CASSRNNSPLHF. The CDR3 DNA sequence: TGTGCCAGCAGCCGGAACAATTCACCCCTCCACTTT.

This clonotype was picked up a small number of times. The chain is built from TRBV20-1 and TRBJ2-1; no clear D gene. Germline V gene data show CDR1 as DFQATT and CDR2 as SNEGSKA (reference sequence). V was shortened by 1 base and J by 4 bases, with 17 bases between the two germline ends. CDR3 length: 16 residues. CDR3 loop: CSARGSDTRSYNEQFF. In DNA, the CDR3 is TGCAGTGCTAGAGGGAGTGACACAAGGAGTTACAATGAGCAGTTCTTC.

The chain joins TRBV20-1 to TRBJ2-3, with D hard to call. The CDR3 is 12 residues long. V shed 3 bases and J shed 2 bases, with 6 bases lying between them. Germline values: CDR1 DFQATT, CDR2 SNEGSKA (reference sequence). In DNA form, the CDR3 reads TGCAGTGCTAGGGGATACACAGATACGCAGTATTTT. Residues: CSARGYTDTQYF.

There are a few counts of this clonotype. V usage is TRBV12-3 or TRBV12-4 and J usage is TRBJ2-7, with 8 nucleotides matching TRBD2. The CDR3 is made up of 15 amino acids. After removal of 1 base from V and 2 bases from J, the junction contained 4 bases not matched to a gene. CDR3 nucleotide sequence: TGTGCCAGCAGTTTAGTCTACGGGGGGGCCTACGAGCAGTACTTC. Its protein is CASSLVYGGAYEQYF.

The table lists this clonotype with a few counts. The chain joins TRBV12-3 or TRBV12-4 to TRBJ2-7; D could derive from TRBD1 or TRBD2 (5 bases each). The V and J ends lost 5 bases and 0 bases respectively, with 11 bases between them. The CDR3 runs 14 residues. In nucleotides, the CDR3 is TGTGCCAGCAGTCCGGGGCCTAACTCCTACGAGCAGTACTTC. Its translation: CASSPGPNSYEQYF.

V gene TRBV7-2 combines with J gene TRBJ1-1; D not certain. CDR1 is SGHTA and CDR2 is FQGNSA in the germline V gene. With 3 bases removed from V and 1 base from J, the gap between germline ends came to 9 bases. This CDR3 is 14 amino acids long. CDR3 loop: CASSFRHGNTEAFF. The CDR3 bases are TGTGCCAGCAGCTTCCGTCATGGGAACACTGAAGCTTTCTTT.

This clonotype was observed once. Written as DNA, the CDR3 is TGTGCCAGCAGTGACCCAGCGGGGCAAGAGACCCAGTACTTC. This sequence encodes CASSDPAGQETQYF. J is TRBJ2-5 and V is TRBV2, with 7 bases matching TRBD2. Trimming removed 3 bases from V and 2 bases from J; junction bases left unmatched: 3. This CDR3 spans 14 amino acids. Per the germline V gene, CDR1 is SNHLY and CDR2 is FYNNEI.

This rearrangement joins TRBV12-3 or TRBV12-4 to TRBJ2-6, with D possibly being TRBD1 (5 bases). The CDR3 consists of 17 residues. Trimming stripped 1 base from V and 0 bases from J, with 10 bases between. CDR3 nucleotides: TGTGCCAGCAGTTTAGAGGACACCGACTCTGGGGCCAACGTCCTGACTTTC. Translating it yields CASSLEDTDSGANVLTF.

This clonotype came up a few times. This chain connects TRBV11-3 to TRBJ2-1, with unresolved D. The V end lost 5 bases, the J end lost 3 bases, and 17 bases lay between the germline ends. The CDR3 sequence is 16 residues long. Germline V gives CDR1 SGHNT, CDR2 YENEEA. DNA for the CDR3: TGTGCCAGCAGCCGTACCGGGTCCTCAAACTACAATGAGCAGTTCTTC. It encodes CASSRTGSSNYNEQFF.

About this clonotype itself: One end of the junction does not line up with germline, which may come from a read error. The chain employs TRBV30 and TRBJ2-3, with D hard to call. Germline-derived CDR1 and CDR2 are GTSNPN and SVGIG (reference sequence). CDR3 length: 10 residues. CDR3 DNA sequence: TGTGCCTGGAGCAGAGATACGCAGTATTTT. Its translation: CAWSRDTQYF.

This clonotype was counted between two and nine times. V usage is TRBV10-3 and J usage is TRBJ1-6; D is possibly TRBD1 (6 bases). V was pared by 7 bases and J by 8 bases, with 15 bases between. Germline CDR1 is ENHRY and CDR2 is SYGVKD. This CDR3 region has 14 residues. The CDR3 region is CAITSGVGDSPLHF. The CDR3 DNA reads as TGTGCCATCACCTCAGGGGTAGGGGATTCACCCCTCCACTTT.

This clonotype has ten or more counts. CDR3 in amino acids: CAISLNTDTQYF. CDR3 bases: TGTGCCATCTCTTTGAACACAGATACGCAGTATTTT. The chain carries TRBV12-3 or TRBV12-4 and TRBJ2-3; D is uncertain. V lost 10 bases and J lost 2, with 10 bases in between. The CDR3 runs to 12 residues.

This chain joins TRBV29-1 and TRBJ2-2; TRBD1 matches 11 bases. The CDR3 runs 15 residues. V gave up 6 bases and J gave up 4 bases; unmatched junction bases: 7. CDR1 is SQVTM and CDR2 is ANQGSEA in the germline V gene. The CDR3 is CSVTGTGGITGELFF. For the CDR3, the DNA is TGCAGCGTCACCGGGACAGGGGGTATCACCGGGGAGCTGTTTTTT.

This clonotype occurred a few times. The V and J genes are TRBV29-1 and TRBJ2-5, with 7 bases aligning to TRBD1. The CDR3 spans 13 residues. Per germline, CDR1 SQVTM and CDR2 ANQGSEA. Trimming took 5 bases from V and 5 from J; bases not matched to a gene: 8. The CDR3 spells CSVSTGWQETQYF. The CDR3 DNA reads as TGCAGCGTTTCGACAGGGTGGCAGGAGACCCAGTACTTC.

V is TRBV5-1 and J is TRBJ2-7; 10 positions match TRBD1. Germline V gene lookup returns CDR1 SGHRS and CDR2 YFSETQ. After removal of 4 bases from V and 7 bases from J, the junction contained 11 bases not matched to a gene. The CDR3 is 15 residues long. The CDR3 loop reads CASSPHRQGAREQYF. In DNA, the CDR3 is TGCGCCAGCAGCCCCCACAGACAGGGGGCGAGAGAGCAGTACTTC.

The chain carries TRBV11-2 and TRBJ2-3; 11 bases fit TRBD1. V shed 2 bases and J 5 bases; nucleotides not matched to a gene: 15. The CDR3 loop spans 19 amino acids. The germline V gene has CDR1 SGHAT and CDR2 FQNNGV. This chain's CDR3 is CASSLRRRGWDRGKDTQYF. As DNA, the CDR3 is TGTGCCAGCAGCTTACGTCGTCGGGGATGGGACAGGGGGAAAGATACGCAGTATTTT. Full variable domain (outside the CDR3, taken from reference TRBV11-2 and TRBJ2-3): EAGVAQSPRYKIIEKRQSVAFWCNPISGHATLYWYQQILGQGPKLLIQFQNNGVVDDSQLPKDRFSAERLKGVDSTLKIQPAKLEDSAVYLCASSLRRRGWDRGKDTQYFGPGTRLTVL.

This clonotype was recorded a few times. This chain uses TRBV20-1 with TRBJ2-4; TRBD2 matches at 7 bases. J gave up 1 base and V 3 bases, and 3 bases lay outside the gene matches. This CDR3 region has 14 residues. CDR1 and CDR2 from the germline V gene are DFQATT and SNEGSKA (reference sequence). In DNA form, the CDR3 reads TGCAGTGCTAGTCGAGCGGGGGCCAAAAACATTCAGTACTTC. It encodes CSASRAGAKNIQYF.

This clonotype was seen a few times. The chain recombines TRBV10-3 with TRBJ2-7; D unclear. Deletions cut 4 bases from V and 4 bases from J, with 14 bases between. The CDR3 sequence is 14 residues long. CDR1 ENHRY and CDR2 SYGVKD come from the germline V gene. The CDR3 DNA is TGTGCCATCAGTGGGTCACAAAAAGGATACGAGCAGTACTTC. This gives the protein CAISGSQKGYEQYF.

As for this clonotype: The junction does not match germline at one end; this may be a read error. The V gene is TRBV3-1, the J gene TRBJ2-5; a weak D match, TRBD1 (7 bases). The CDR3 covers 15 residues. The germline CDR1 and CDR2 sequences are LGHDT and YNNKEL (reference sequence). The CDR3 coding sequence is TGTGCCTGCAGCCCCCAGGGGGGTTCCTGGGAGACCCAGTACTTC. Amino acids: CACSPQGGSWETQYF.

CDR3 DNA sequence: TGCAGTGCTGACAGGGGGAGCAACACTGAAGCTTTCTTT. It specifies CSADRGSNTEAFF. This chain uses TRBV20-1 with TRBJ1-1; 9 bases are shared with TRBD1. This CDR3 has 13 amino acids. V trimming: 5 bases; J trimming: 2 bases; junction bases outside the gene matches: 3. Germline V gives CDR1 DFQATT, CDR2 SNEGSKA (reference sequence).

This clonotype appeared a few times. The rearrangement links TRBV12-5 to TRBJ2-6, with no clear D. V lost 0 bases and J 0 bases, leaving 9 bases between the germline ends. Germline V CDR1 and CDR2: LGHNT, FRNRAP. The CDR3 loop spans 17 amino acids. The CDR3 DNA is TGTGCTAGTGGTTTGGTACTCAGCCGCTCTGGGGCCAACGTCCTGACTTTC. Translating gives CASGLVLSRSGANVLTF.